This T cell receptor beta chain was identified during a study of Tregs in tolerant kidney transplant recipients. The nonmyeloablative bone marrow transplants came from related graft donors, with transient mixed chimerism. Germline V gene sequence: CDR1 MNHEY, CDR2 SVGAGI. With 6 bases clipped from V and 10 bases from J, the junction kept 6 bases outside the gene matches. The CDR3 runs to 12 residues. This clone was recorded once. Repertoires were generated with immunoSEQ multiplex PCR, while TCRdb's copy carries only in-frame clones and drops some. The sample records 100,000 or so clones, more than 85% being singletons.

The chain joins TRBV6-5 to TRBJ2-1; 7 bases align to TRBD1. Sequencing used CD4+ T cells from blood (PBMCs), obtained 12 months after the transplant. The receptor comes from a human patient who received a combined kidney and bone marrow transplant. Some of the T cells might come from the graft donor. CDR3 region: CASSRQGREQFF. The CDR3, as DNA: TGTGCCAGCAGCAGACAGGGTCGGGAGCAGTTCTTC.